The clone carrying this T cell receptor beta chain was recorded many times. Its antigen is as yet unknown. The sample is drawn from a study of prognosis after radiotherapy for stage I lung cancer. Whole-study context: Therapy given concurrently with stereotactic body radiotherapy reached no patient. Distant metastases struck several patients a median of about 7 months after radiotherapy; approximately 16 showed no significant progression.

Trimming pared 5 bases from V and 10 bases from J, leaving 17 bases between. The CDR3 extends over 13 amino acids. Germline loops: CDR1 KGHSH, CDR2 LQKENI. Two-round multiplex PCR on genomic DNA was the method by which TCR beta CDR3 was amplified. The authors ran first-round PCR with primers specific to each TRBV and TRBJ gene. TCRdb analysed the multiplex PCR reads with MiXCR anew, one entry per CDR3 protein. The table has roughly 13,000 distinct CDR3 sequences, approximately 30% seen once; the top ten hold about a quarter. Findings of the study overall: There were reportedly differences in TRBV and TRBJ gene usage between patients with and without metastases. A fall in unique TCR clone counts followed stereotactic body radiation therapy, with medians of approximately 9,100 versus 7,200.

This TCR derives from a donor at least 50 years old with non-small cell lung cancer. The input for sequencing was PBMCs, taken before or after stereotactic body radiation therapy (not recorded which). This rearrangement joins TRBV18 to TRBJ2-5; D is ambiguous. CDR3 protein: CASSADRNGDQYF. Written as DNA, the CDR3 is TGTGCCAGCTCAGCGGATCGTAATGGGGACCAGTACTTC.